A single sample gave rise to the 3 T cell receptor beta chains below, sequenced in a study of T cells in Graves' hyperthyroidism and ophthalmopathy. Amplified TCR beta CDR3 regions derived from RNA transcripts. The TCR CDR3 first-round RT-PCR relied on the HTBI primer set. A single record per CDR3 protein comes from TCRdb applying MiXCR to the multiplex PCR reads. Of about 570,000 distinct CDR3 sequences detected, about 43% appear once; the ten largest clones hold around 17%. The source material was peripheral blood or thyroid tissue (not recorded which). Receptors originate from an adult woman with Graves' disease, either hyperthyroidism or ophthalmopathy (not recorded which).

This rearrangement joins TRBV7-4 to TRBJ1-4; tentatively, D is TRBD1 (6 bases). The germline V gene has CDR1 SGHVT and CDR2 SQSDAQ. V was shortened by 5 bases and J by 5 bases, with 12 bases between the two germline ends. The CDR3 runs to 14 residues. The DNA of the CDR3 is TGTGCCAGCAGCAGGAACAGGGTGAATGAAAAACTGTTTTTT. Amino acid sequence: CASSRNRVNEKLFF.

This clonotype was picked up many times. This chain joins TRBV7-6 and TRBJ2-7; the D gene is possibly TRBD2 (5 bases). V lost 2 bases and J lost 3, with 11 bases in between. Germline V gives CDR1 SGHVS, CDR2 FNYEAQ. This CDR3 has 14 amino acids. CDR3: CASSLKSGVYEQYF. The CDR3 nucleotides read TGTGCCAGCAGCTTAAAAAGCGGAGTCTACGAGCAGTACTTC.

V usage is TRBV7-2 and J usage is TRBJ1-1, with 10 positions matching TRBD1. The V and J ends lost 4 bases and 4 bases, in that order; junction bases with no gene match: 9. This CDR3 is 16 amino acids long. Germline V gene lookup returns CDR1 SGHTA and CDR2 FQGNSA. In DNA form, the CDR3 reads TGTGCCAGCAGCTACGAACGACAGGGGGCTAGCACTGAAGCTTTCTTT. This codes for CASSYERQGASTEAFF.